The clone carrying this T cell receptor beta chain was observed once. The data stem from a study of shared clonotypes between healthy human individuals. Study in general: Participating donors consisted of two women and a few men aged 18 to 49.

Method: immunoSEQ multiplex PCR; TCRdb's copy keeps in-frame clones and lacks some. The sample gives over a million clones, approximately 76% of which show up once; less than 1.5% is in the top ten. The CDR3 spans 15 residues. Germline CDR1 and CDR2: WNHNN and SYGVQD (reference sequence). Losses at the gene ends were 0 bases for V and 1 base for J; bases not matched to a gene: 0. This receptor was taken from a man aged 18 to 30 in good health. The V call is TRBV10-1, the J call TRBJ2-3; 8 nucleotides match TRBD2. Sequences were obtained from memory CD4+ T cells sorted from blood. Subset given: CD45RA-negative fraction. The CDR3 spells CASSESRGGTDTQYF. In DNA, the CDR3 is TGCGCCAGCAGTGAGTCGCGGGGGGGCACAGATACGCAGTATTTT.